Given below is one T cell receptor beta chain in context. The data stem from a study of blood T cell repertoires in COVID-19. Study-level background: Spain, Italy and the United States supplied samples that represented acute and convalescent COVID-19. Nucleic acid was either cDNA or gDNA, and it came from T cells, B-cell-depleted T cells, or PBMCs.

Germline lookup yields CDR1 SGDLS and CDR2 YYNGEE. With V trimmed by 3 bases and J by 5 bases, 7 bases remained unmatched. This CDR3 spans 15 amino acids. The assay was immunoSEQ multiplex PCR, and TCRdb's table has in-frame clones only and misses some. This table has some 120,000 clones, approximately 83% appearing once. This TCR came from an elderly woman with acute or convalescent COVID-19. Material for sequencing was peripheral blood. The gene calls are TRBV9 and TRBJ2-1; 8 nucleotides match TRBD2. CDR3 sequence reads: CASSAGRGVDNEQFF. CDR3 nucleotides: TGTGCCAGCAGCGCGGGGCGGGGGGTTGACAATGAGCAGTTCTTC.